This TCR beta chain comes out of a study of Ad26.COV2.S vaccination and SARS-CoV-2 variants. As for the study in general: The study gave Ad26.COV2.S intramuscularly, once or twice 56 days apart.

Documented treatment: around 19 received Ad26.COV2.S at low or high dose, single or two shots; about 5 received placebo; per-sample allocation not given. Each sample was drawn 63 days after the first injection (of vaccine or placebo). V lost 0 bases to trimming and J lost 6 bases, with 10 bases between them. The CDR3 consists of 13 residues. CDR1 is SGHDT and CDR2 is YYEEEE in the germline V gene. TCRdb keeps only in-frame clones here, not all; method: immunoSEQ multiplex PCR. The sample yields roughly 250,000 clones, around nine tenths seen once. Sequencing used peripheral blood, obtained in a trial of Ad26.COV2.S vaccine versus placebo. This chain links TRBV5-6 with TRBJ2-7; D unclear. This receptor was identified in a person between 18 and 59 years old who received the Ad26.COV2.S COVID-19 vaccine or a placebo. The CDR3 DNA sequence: TGTGCCAGCAGCTTGGACGGGTGGAGCGAGCAGTACTTC. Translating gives CASSLDGWSEQYF.